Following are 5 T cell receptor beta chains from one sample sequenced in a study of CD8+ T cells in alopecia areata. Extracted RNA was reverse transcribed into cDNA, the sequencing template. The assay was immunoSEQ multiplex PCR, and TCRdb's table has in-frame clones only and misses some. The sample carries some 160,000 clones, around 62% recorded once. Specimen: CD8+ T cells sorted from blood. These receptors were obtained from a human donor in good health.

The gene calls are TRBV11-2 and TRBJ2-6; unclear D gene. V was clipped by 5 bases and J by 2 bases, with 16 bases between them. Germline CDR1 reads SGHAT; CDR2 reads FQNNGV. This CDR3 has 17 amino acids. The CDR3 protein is CASSARTVSTGANVLTF. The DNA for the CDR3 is TGTGCCAGCAGCGCAAGGACGGTATCCACTGGGGCCAACGTCCTGACTTTC.

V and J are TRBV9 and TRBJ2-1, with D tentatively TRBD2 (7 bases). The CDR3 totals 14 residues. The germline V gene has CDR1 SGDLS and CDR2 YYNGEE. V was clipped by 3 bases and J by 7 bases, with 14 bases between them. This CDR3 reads CASSARAGQNEQFF. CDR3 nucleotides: TGTGCCAGCAGCGCCCGAGCGGGACAAAATGAGCAGTTCTTC.

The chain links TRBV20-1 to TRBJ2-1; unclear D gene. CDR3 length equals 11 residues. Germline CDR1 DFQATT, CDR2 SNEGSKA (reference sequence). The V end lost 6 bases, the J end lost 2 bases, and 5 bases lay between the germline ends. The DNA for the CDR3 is TGCAGTGCCTCGCCCTACAATGAGCAGTTCTTC. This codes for CSASPYNEQFF.

CDR3: CASSYTDTQYF. In nucleotides, the CDR3 is TGCGCCAGCAGCTACACAGATACGCAGTATTTT. V and J are TRBV4-1 and TRBJ2-3, with D hard to call. Germline V gene lookup returns CDR1 MGHRA and CDR2 YSYEKL. The CDR3 length is 11 residues. Trimming pared 5 bases from V and 2 bases from J, leaving 2 bases between.

CDR3 DNA: TGTGCCAGCACAGGACAGGGCTGGGAAGAGACCCAGTACTTC. This encodes CASTGQGWEETQYF. The V gene is TRBV2, the J gene TRBJ2-5; 8 bases are a match to TRBD1. Germline CDR1 reads SNHLY; CDR2 reads FYNNEI. V dropped 7 bases and J dropped 3; count of bases not matched to a gene: 7. The CDR3 is 14 residues long.